Following are 10 T cell receptor beta chains from one sample sequenced in a study of T cell changes during pregnancy in multiple sclerosis. Profiled with immunoSEQ multiplex PCR; TCRdb holds only in-frame clones, not every one. The sample gives about 75,000 clones, about 94% of which show up once; roughly 0.13% is in the top ten. Sequencing was performed on CD4+ T cells from peripheral blood mononuclear cells, taken after pregnancy. The receptors come from a female donor with multiple sclerosis, enrolled in a pregnancy study.

The V and J genes are TRBV7-2 and TRBJ1-5, with a tentative D call TRBD1 (6 bases). CDR1 and CDR2 from the germline V gene are SGHTA and FQGNSA. The V gene lost 6 bases and the J gene lost 6 bases, with 18 bases spanning the gap. This CDR3 has 15 residues. The CDR3 nucleotides read TGTGCCAGCAGGGTAGGGTCCTCAGGGGTTCAGCCCCAGCATTTT. Its translation is CASRVGSSGVQPQHF.

The chain joins TRBV5-1 to TRBJ1-3; maybe TRBD1 (6 bases). This CDR3 contains 15 residues. The V gene's germline CDR1 is SGHRS and CDR2 YFSETQ. Trimming cost V 4 bases and J 0 bases, with 11 bases left between them. The CDR3 DNA reads TGCGCCAGCAGCCTTCGACAGGACTCTGGAAACACCATATATTTT. Amino acids: CASSLRQDSGNTIYF. Looking up the rest from reference TRBV5-1 and TRBJ1-3 gives the full variable domain: KAGVTQTPRYLIKTRGQQVTLSCSPISGHRSVSWYQQTPGQGLQFLFEYFSETQRNKGNFPGRFSGRQFSNSRSEMNVSTLELGDSALYLCASSLRQDSGNTIYFGEGSWLTVV.

The J gene is TRBJ2-7, the V gene TRBV6-1; 7 bases map to TRBD2. V lost 4 bases and J lost 6; bases outside the gene matches: 9. The germline CDR1 and CDR2 sequences are MNHNS and SASEGT. This CDR3 comprises 14 residues. The CDR3 loop is CASSVMAGVGEQYF. Written as DNA, the CDR3 is TGTGCCAGCAGTGTGATGGCGGGAGTTGGCGAGCAGTACTTC.

The rearrangement uses TRBV28 and TRBJ2-1; TRBD1 agrees at 9 bases. The V and J ends lost 7 bases and 6 bases, in that order; junction bases with no gene match: 7. The V gene's germline CDR1 is MDHEN and CDR2 SYDVKM. The CDR3 covers 14 residues. The chain's CDR3 is CASNLWTGVNEQFF. In DNA form, the CDR3 reads TGTGCCAGCAACTTGTGGACAGGGGTCAATGAGCAGTTCTTC. Filled out from reference TRBV28 and TRBJ2-1, the complete variable domain reads DVKVTQSSRYLVKRTGEKVFLECVQDMDHENMFWYRQDPGLGLRLIYFSYDVKMKEKGDIPEGYSVSREKKERFSLILESASTNQTSMYLCASNLWTGVNEQFFGPGTRLTVL.

This clone was found once. The gene calls are TRBV10-2 and TRBJ2-7; D is perhaps TRBD1 (5 bases). Germline assignment: CDR1 WSHSY and CDR2 SAAADI. V was clipped by 1 base and J by 4 bases, with 14 bases between them. The length of the CDR3 is 15 residues. The CDR3 is CASSEFGAQVYEQYF. The CDR3 coding sequence is TGCGCCAGCAGTGAGTTTGGGGCCCAGGTATACGAGCAGTACTTC.

The chain is built from TRBV18 and TRBJ2-2, with 9 nucleotides matching TRBD2. Germline assignment: CDR1 KGHSH and CDR2 LQKENI. This CDR3 spans 16 amino acids. V shed 1 base and J 3 bases; nucleotides not matched to a gene: 3. The chain's CDR3 is CASSPRGRADTGELFF. CDR3 nucleotides: TGTGCCAGCTCACCACGCGGGAGGGCCGACACCGGGGAGCTGTTTTTT.

This clone appeared a single time. The chain links TRBV9 to TRBJ1-5, with TRBD1 as a possible D gene (5 bases). V lost 2 bases to trimming and J lost 7 bases, with 13 bases between them. The length of the CDR3 is 14 residues. Germline V gene lookup returns CDR1 SGDLS and CDR2 YYNGEE. The DNA for the CDR3 is TGTGCCAGCAGCGTCCAGGGCTTCGGACAGCCCCAGCATTTT. Translation: CASSVQGFGQPQHF.

CDR3 nucleotides: TGTGCCAGCACCGTTACAGGGAGCTCCTACAATGAGCAGTTCTTC. Translating it yields CASTVTGSSYNEQFF. The rearrangement uses TRBV25-1 and TRBJ2-1; D may be TRBD1 (6 bases). Germline V gene lookup returns CDR1 MGHDK and CDR2 SYGVNS. This CDR3 comprises 15 residues. Trimming shortened V by 7 bases and J by 0 bases, and 13 bases separated the two germline ends.

The chain carries TRBV28 and TRBJ2-3; 14 bases line up with TRBD2. This CDR3 comprises 20 residues. Trimming at V came to 11 bases and at J to 6 bases, leaving 25 bases not matched to a gene. Germline V gives CDR1 MDHEN, CDR2 SYDVKM. This CDR3 reads CACSQIRGRGLAGGVDTQYF. The CDR3 DNA reads as TGTGCCTGCTCGCAGATAAGAGGGAGAGGACTAGCGGGAGGTGTCGATACGCAGTATTTT.

The CDR3 DNA sequence: TGCGCCAGCAGCTTCGGCGGGACAGCGCCTAGGGAGACCCAGTACTTC. Its protein is CASSFGGTAPRETQYF. The chain combines TRBV5-1 with TRBJ2-5, with D perhaps TRBD1 (7 bases). The germline V gene encodes CDR1 SGHRS and CDR2 YFSETQ. V lost 2 bases and J 5 bases, leaving 19 bases between the germline ends. The length of the CDR3 is 16 residues.